The rows below give T cell receptor beta chains drawn from one sample of a study of blood T cell repertoires in COVID-19. Using immunoSEQ multiplex PCR, the repertoire was profiled, and TCRdb retains in-frame clones only, with some absent. This sample has 35,000 to 40,000 clones, with around 80% found just once. Sequences were obtained from peripheral blood. The receptors were sampled from a man in his 70s with acute or convalescent COVID-19. Each CDR3 is given with its conserved first and last residue.

CDR3 protein,V gene,J gene
CASWRTGGIDTQYF,TRBV27,TRBJ2-3
CASSTPGQNYGYTF,TRBV19,TRBJ1-2
CATSLYPPILGAVAYEQYF,TRBV5-1,TRBJ2-7
CASSTNRGNTIYF,TRBV7-2,TRBJ1-3
CASSEDRGETQYF,TRBV6-4,TRBJ2-5
CASSLLSWAENEKLFF,TRBV7-9,TRBJ1-4
CASSVVGDPGLAVGELFF,TRBV9,TRBJ2-2
CASRRRGVRETQYF,TRBV27,TRBJ2-5
CASSVVQGNTGELFF,TRBV9,TRBJ2-2
CASSPLGERGSYNEQFF,TRBV18,TRBJ2-1
CASSLYRGSGYNSPLHF,TRBV28,TRBJ1-6
CASSEYRGNTEAFF,TRBV6-1,TRBJ1-1
CASSLSAGGINNEQFF,TRBV5-1,TRBJ2-1
CASSYFGQGIDTQYF,TRBV6-2/TRBV6-3,TRBJ2-3
CASSEKGLYGYTF,TRBV2,TRBJ1-2
CASSIGGGMADTQYF,TRBV19,TRBJ2-3
CASSVMTGGEQFF,TRBV2,TRBJ2-1
CASSHRYYEQYF,TRBV14,TRBJ2-7
CASSKDRGPTRETQYF,TRBV19,TRBJ2-5
CATSDRDRGLYYEQYF,TRBV15,TRBJ2-7
CASSLDRKLGQFF,TRBV11-3,TRBJ2-1
CASSEGLQGKQPQHF,TRBV6-1,TRBJ1-5
CASTAPGRAGSSYEQYF,TRBV19,TRBJ2-7
CASSPTGAGGYGYTF,TRBV10-2,TRBJ1-2
CASSYGENTEAFF,TRBV6-5,TRBJ1-1
CASSYGGAQEQYF,TRBV7-2,TRBJ2-7
CSVQRGRTEAFF,TRBV29-1,TRBJ1-1
CASSLGGGNTGELFF,TRBV5-6,TRBJ2-2